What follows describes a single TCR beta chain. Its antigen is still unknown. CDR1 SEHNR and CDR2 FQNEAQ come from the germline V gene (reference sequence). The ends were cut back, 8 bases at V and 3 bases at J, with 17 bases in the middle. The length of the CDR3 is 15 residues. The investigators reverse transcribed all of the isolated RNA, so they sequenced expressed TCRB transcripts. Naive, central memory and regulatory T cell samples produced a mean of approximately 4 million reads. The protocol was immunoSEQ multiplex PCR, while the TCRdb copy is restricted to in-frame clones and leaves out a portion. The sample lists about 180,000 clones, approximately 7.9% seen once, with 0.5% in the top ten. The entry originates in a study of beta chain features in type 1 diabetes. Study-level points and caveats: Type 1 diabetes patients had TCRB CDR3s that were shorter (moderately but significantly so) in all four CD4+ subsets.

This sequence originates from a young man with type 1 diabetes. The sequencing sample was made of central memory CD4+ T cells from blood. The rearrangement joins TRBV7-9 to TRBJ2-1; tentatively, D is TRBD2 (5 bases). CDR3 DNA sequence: TGTGCCAGCCAAGTGGTGCGACTACACTACAATGAGCAGTTCTTC. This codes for CASQVVRLHYNEQFF.